This T cell receptor beta chain comes out of a study of T cells in Graves' hyperthyroidism and ophthalmopathy. Study-level background: Sampling of peripheral blood happened at initial diagnosis, prior to any treatment.

V was shortened by 0 bases and J by 8 bases, with 23 bases between the two germline ends. The germline V gene encodes CDR1 SGHNT and CDR2 YENEEA. This CDR3 spans 18 amino acids. It was RNA transcripts that yielded the amplified TCR beta CDR3 regions. TCR CDR3 regions were first amplified by RT-PCR with HTBI primers. TCRdb processed the multiplex PCR reads anew with MiXCR; each CDR3 protein has one entry. The table has about 400,000 distinct CDR3 sequences, over 12% seen once. Study-wide findings and caveats: Ophthalmopathy was distinguished from stable hyperthyroidism by 13 V-J signatures.

This clonotype came up many times. Its matching antigen is unknown. Sequencing input: blood. The TCR was taken from a man in his late teens or twenties with Graves' ophthalmopathy. The chain joins TRBV11-3 to TRBJ1-3; D is undetermined. The CDR3 nucleotides are TGTGCCAGCAGCTTAGAAAAGCTAAATCGACGGTGGAAGGACACCATATATTTT. The encoded protein is CASSLEKLNRRWKDTIYF.